The clone carrying this T cell receptor beta chain was observed many times. Its target is not known. TCR beta VDJ combinations and CDR3 sequences were profiled from genomic DNA. TCRdb reprocessed the reads with MiXCR, giving one entry per CDR3 protein. The sample lists about 210,000 distinct CDR3 sequences; approximately 60% were seen once. These data come from a study of CD8+CD57+ T cells in acquired aplastic anemia. Study as a whole: Mean yield of DNA from sorted CD4+ and CD8+ cells was 2.5 to 4 ug. The study obtained 11 million or so reads on average for CD4+ cells from healthy donors. Study-level results: Patients and controls had in common approximately 30 CD8+ CDR3 sequences.

The ends were cut back, 2 bases at V and 0 bases at J, with 8 bases in the middle. Germline CDR1 and CDR2: SGHRS and YFSETQ. CDR3 size: 14 residues. V is TRBV5-1 and J is TRBJ1-1; D remains ambiguous. The clonotype originates from a human donor in good health. Sequencing input: sorted CD4+, CD8+, or CD8+CD57+ T cells (not recorded which) from PBMCs. CDR3: CASSFRDMNTEAFF. In DNA, the CDR3 is TGCGCCAGCAGCTTCCGAGACATGAACACTGAAGCTTTCTTT.